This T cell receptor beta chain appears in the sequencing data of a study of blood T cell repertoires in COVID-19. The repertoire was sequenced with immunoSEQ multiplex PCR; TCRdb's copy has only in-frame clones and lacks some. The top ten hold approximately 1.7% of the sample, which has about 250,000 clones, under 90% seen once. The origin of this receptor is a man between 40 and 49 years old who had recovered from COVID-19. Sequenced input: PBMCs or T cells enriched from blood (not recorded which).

The CDR3 DNA follows: TGTGCCAGCAGCACCGACCCCGGGACAGGGGTTTTAGGCAATCAGCCCCAGCATTTT. This gives the protein CASSTDPGTGVLGNQPQHF. V is TRBV5-8 and J is TRBJ1-5, with 10 bases matching TRBD1. Germline V CDR1 and CDR2: SGHTS, YDEGEE. The CDR3 has 19 residues. The V and J ends lost 4 bases and 2 bases, in that order; junction bases with no gene match: 15. Combining the CDR3 with reference TRBV5-8 and TRBJ1-5 gives the whole variable domain EAGVTQSPTHLIKTRGQQATLRCSPISGHTSVYWYQQALGLGLQFLLWYDEGEERNRGNFPPRFSGRQFPNYSSELNVNALELEDSALYLCASSTDPGTGVLGNQPQHFGDGTRLSIL.